This is a list of T cell receptor beta chains from one sample in a study of regulatory T cells. TCRdb's copy holds only in-frame clones and misses some; the assay was immunoSEQ multiplex PCR. In the table there are tens of thousands of clones, around nine tenths of which are singletons. The material sequenced was conventional CD4+ T cells sorted from blood. The origin of the receptors is a child under 18 with CD3G deficiency. The CDR3 runs from the conserved cysteine through the conserved F or W. The D gene is left open where the match is weak. Rows give clone size only sometimes, using once, few, many, or a class for an expanded clone.

>NA|TRBV5-1|TRBJ2-3|NA
CASSFRPGGVGTDTQYF
TGCGCCAGCAGCTTCCGCCCGGGGGGCGTGGGCACAGATACGCAGTATTTT
>NA|TRBV5-5|TRBJ1-1|TRBD1
CASSFSDRGQGSPEAFF
TGTGCCAGCAGCTTTTCCGATCGAGGACAGGGGAGCCCTGAAGCTTTCTTT
>NA|TRBV7-2|TRBJ1-1|TRBD1
CASSLTGATEAFF
TGTGCCAGCAGTCTTACAGGGGCCACTGAAGCTTTCTTT
>NA|TRBV10-2|TRBJ2-2|NA
CASSDRGRRPGELFF
TGCGCCAGCAGTGATAGGGGGAGGAGGCCCGGGGAGCTGTTTTTT
>NA|TRBV9|TRBJ2-3|TRBD2
CASSVSGTSGRGGTDTQYF
TGTGCCAGCAGCGTCTCCGGGACTAGCGGGAGAGGTGGCACAGATACGCAGTATTTT
>NA|TRBV5-1|TRBJ2-6|NA
CASSLDVTKGSGANVLTF
TGCGCCAGCAGCTTGGACGTGACAAAGGGCTCGGGGGCCAACGTCCTGACTTTC
>NA|TRBV5-1|TRBJ2-3|NA
CASSLGLSSSDTQYF
TGCGCCAGCAGCTTGGGTTTGAGTTCGTCCGATACGCAGTATTTT
>NA|TRBV5-1|TRBJ2-6|NA
CASKEGSGANVLTF
TGCGCCAGCAAAGAGGGTTCTGGGGCCAACGTCCTGACTTTC
>NA|TRBV28|TRBJ1-2|NA
CASSFGANYGYTF
TGTGCCAGCAGTTTCGGAGCTAACTATGGCTACACCTTC
>NA|TRBV6-1|TRBJ1-5|NA
CASSTGYWQPQHF
TGTGCCAGCAGCACAGGGTACTGGCAGCCCCAGCATTTT
>NA|TRBV28|TRBJ2-1|NA
CASSLLGSEQFF
TGTGCCAGCAGTTTATTGGGGTCTGAGCAGTTCTTC
>few|TRBV5-1|TRBJ2-3|NA
CASSYYASSSGPGTQYF
TGCGCCAGCAGCTATTACGCCTCCTCAAGCGGGCCGGGTACGCAGTATTTT
>NA|TRBV7-9|TRBJ2-3|TRBD2
CASSGLAGSDTQYF
TGTGCCAGCAGTGGACTAGCGGGTTCAGATACGCAGTATTTT
>NA|TRBV5-1|TRBJ1-1|NA
CASSLAGETEAFF
TGCGCCAGCAGCTTGGCGGGGGAGACTGAAGCTTTCTTT
>NA|TRBV7-9|TRBJ2-3|TRBD1
CASSPYRGGGTDTQYF
TGTGCCAGCAGCCCGTACAGGGGCGGTGGCACAGATACGCAGTATTTT
>NA|TRBV6-5|TRBJ2-2|NA
CASSVLGGTGELFF
TGTGCCAGCAGTGTTCTAGGGGGGACCGGGGAGCTGTTTTTT
>once|TRBV7-9|TRBJ2-5|NA
CASSPGWGETQYF
TGTGCCAGCAGCCCGGGGTGGGGAGAGACCCAGTACTTC
>NA|TRBV30|TRBJ2-1|TRBD1
CAWSRGQGYDEQFF
TGTGCCTGGAGTAGGGGACAGGGCTACGATGAGCAGTTCTTC
>NA|TRBV28|TRBJ2-2|TRBD2
CASSRGLAGATGELFF
TGTGCCAGCAGCCGAGGACTAGCGGGAGCCACCGGGGAGCTGTTTTTT
>once|TRBV6-1|TRBJ1-1|NA
CASSVREGVTEAFF
TGTGCCAGCAGTGTCAGGGAAGGGGTCACTGAAGCTTTCTTT
>NA|TRBV5-1|TRBJ2-7|NA
CASSRSGGSEQYF
TGCGCCAGCAGCCGATCCGGGGGATCCGAGCAGTACTTC
>NA|TRBV6-1|TRBJ1-5|NA
CASSEARSIGRRNQPQHF
TGTGCCAGCAGTGAAGCGCGGTCAATCGGGCGAAGGAATCAGCCCCAGCATTTT
>NA|TRBV7-9|TRBJ2-1|NA
CASSLVGYSDEQFF
TGTGCCAGCAGCTTAGTTGGGTACAGCGATGAGCAGTTCTTC
>NA|TRBV6-1|TRBJ1-4|TRBD1
CASVGDRGREKLFF
TGTGCCAGCGTAGGGGACAGGGGGAGAGAAAAACTGTTTTTT